This T cell receptor beta chain was obtained from a study of cytomegalovirus exposure and HLA in healthy donors. The PCR was carried out with 60 Vbeta primers and 13 Jbeta primers. Authors' methods: Unique TCR beta chains totaled approximately 83 million in a later count, with about 11 million of them shared. Clones were read by immunoSEQ multiplex PCR, and TCRdb kept only the in-frame ones, dropping some. That table supplies the V and J calls and clone size; D and trimming were determined from the DNA. The sample yields about 190,000 clones, about 83% seen once. About this clone itself: The antigen is not known.

Points from the study as a whole: TCR beta V- and J-gene trimming, according to a later analysis, was linked to a missense DCLRE1C variant. Apart from CMV serostatus, no immune exposure information was available. TCR beta chains associated with HLA were, in a later analysis, more clonally expanded than equally common others.

The sequence was obtained from a man aged 40-50 years in good health and CMV-seropositive. Sequences were obtained from PBMCs.

The CDR3 loop reads CAWSVRQGASYEQYF. CDR3 nucleotides: TGTGCCTGGAGTGTACGTCAGGGGGCATCTTACGAGCAGTACTTC. This chain links TRBV30 with TRBJ2-7, with 8 bases matching TRBD1. Germline values: CDR1 GTSNPN, CDR2 SVGIG (reference sequence). V lost 0 bases to trimming and J lost 4 bases; unmatched junction nucleotides: 8. The CDR3 is made up of 15 amino acids.